These T cell receptor beta chains were read from a single sample in a study of post-analysis software for immune sequencing data. TCRdb fed the PCR reads into MiXCR, producing one record per CDR3 protein. The profile shows hundreds of thousands of distinct CDR3 sequences, approximately 59% of them singletons. Sample: blood. These receptors were taken from a girl aged 2-10 years with multiple sclerosis. Both conserved end residues are part of each CDR3. A D gene is named only where the DNA matches it firmly. Clone size is not always given. Where it is, it says once, few, many or a class for expanded clones.

j_call v_call d_call clone_size cdr3_aa cdr3_nt
TRBJ2-7 TRBV3-1 - - CASSQRPFYEQYF TGTGCCAGCAGCCAACGCCCATTCTACGAGCAGTACTTC
TRBJ1-4 TRBV12-3/TRBV12-4 - - CASSLYTSEKLFF TGTGCCAGCAGTTTATACACGAGCGAAAAACTGTTTTTT
TRBJ1-2 TRBV12-3/TRBV12-4 - - CASSRRGGRDGYTF TGTGCCAGCAGCCGCCGCGGGGGGCGAGATGGCTACACCTTC
TRBJ1-2 TRBV7-2 - - CASSLHFRTISPDGTYGYTF TGTGCCAGCAGCTTACACTTCCGAACTATCAGCCCCGACGGGACCTATGGCTACACCTTC
TRBJ2-7 TRBV5-1 TRBD2 - CASRADRERGGEQYF TGCGCCAGCAGGGCTGACCGGGAGCGGGGAGGCGAGCAGTACTTC
TRBJ1-2 TRBV6-6 - - CASSKVANYGYTF TGTGCCAGCAGTAAGGTAGCTAACTATGGCTACACCTTC
TRBJ1-2 TRBV28 - - CASSLQTSGGPYGYTF TGTGCCAGCAGTTTACAAACCTCCGGGGGGCCCTATGGCTACACCTTC
TRBJ2-5 TRBV7-2 TRBD2 once CASSFGIAGGQETQYF TGTGCCAGCAGCTTCGGAATAGCGGGGGGCCAAGAGACCCAGTACTTC
TRBJ2-5 TRBV4-1 - - CASSHGEGGLRGYQETQYF TGCGCCAGCAGCCATGGGGAGGGGGGACTTCGGGGCTACCAAGAGACCCAGTACTTC
TRBJ2-5 TRBV29-1 - - CSVANRESETQYF TGCAGCGTGGCCAACAGGGAATCAGAGACCCAGTACTTC
TRBJ2-7 TRBV5-1 - few CASSLAVSGSYEQYF TGCGCCAGCAGCTTGGCTGTTAGCGGATCCTACGAGCAGTACTTC
TRBJ2-3 TRBV7-2 TRBD2 - CASSPGLGADTQYF TGTGCCAGCAGCCCGGGACTAGGGGCAGATACGCAGTATTTT
TRBJ2-4 TRBV7-8 - once CASSPRVSNIQYF TGTGCCAGCAGCCCTAGGGTATCGAACATTCAGTACTTC
TRBJ2-3 TRBV15 - - CATSRDHPDTQYF TGTGCCACCAGCAGAGATCACCCAGATACGCAGTATTTT
TRBJ1-1 TRBV5-1 - - CASSPKGRNTEAFF TGCGCCAGCAGCCCCAAAGGGAGGAACACTGAAGCTTTCTTT
TRBJ2-7 TRBV25-1 - few CASSESSLVEQYF TGTGCCAGCAGTGAATCGTCCCTTGTCGAGCAGTACTTC
TRBJ2-1 TRBV9 TRBD2 - CASSVSSGSYNEQFF TGTGCCAGCAGCGTTTCTAGCGGGAGTTACAATGAGCAGTTCTTC
TRBJ2-1 TRBV7-9 - many CASSLAGSGSYNEQFF TGTGCCAGCAGCTTAGCGGGTAGCGGCTCCTACAATGAGCAGTTCTTC
TRBJ2-5 TRBV28 - few CASSQELGDSQETQYF TGTGCCAGCAGTCAAGAACTTGGGGACTCACAAGAGACCCAGTACTTC
TRBJ2-5 TRBV20-1 - - CSARGRGGSRKGRETQYF TGCAGTGCTAGAGGCAGGGGGGGTTCGCGGAAGGGGCGGGAGACCCAGTACTTC
TRBJ2-1 TRBV5-1 TRBD2 - CASSYGLAGVGLNEQFF TGCGCCAGCAGCTATGGACTAGCGGGAGTAGGTCTCAATGAGCAGTTCTTC
TRBJ1-6 TRBV12-3/TRBV12-4 TRBD1 - CASSGTGNNSPLHF TGTGCCAGCAGTGGGACAGGGAACAATTCACCCCTCCACTTT
TRBJ2-3 TRBV5-5 TRBD2 - CASSLDQLAALGDTQYF TGTGCCAGCAGCTTGGATCAGCTAGCGGCCTTGGGGGATACGCAGTATTTT
TRBJ2-7 TRBV20-1 - - CSADSGRNEQYF TGCAGTGCTGACAGTGGAAGGAACGAGCAGTACTTC
TRBJ2-5 TRBV29-1 TRBD2 few CSAPGGAGEETQYF TGCAGCGCCCCCGGGGGGGCGGGAGAAGAGACCCAGTACTTC
TRBJ2-5 TRBV4-2 - few CASSPTPGETQYF TGTGCCAGCAGCCCCACTCCCGGGGAGACCCAGTACTTC
TRBJ1-4 TRBV5-1 - - CASSSGRKIPNEKLFF TGCGCCAGCAGCTCGGGACGGAAGATTCCTAATGAAAAACTGTTTTTT
TRBJ2-5 TRBV20-1 TRBD2 - CSAGGGSRGETQYF TGCAGTGCTGGGGGAGGGTCTCGGGGAGAGACCCAGTACTTC
TRBJ2-7 TRBV9 - - CASSQGGTSSYEQYF TGTGCCAGCAGTCAGGGCGGGACCTCCTCCTACGAGCAGTACTTC
TRBJ1-1 TRBV27 - - CASKVSANTEAFF TGTGCCAGCAAGGTGAGCGCAAACACTGAAGCTTTCTTT
TRBJ2-4 TRBV7-6 - - CASSQSSGNIQYF TGTGCCAGCAGCCAAAGCAGCGGAAACATTCAGTACTTC